The entry that follows covers one T cell receptor beta chain sequence. What it binds is unknown. TEMRA cells were enriched by FACS, and CD4+ and CD8+ T cells were negatively isolated. CDR3 length: 15 residues. V was pared by 6 bases and J by 6 bases, with 7 bases of the junction left unmatched. After extraction with the RNeasy kit, roughly 0.5 to 1 ug of the RNA was reverse transcribed using random hexamers. One entry per CDR3 protein, called by TCRdb with MiXCR from the immunoSEQ multiplex PCR reads. The table records roughly 76,000 distinct CDR3 sequences, approximately 93% of them present only once. This sample was included in a study of CD8 T cells in Susac syndrome. Study background: Patients with Susac syndrome were therapy-naive, treated with corticosteroids, or treated with intravenous immunoglobulin alone when blood was collected. The study's findings and limits: In its TCR sequencing and HLA analysis, the study acknowledged that the number of individuals was relatively small.

Sequenced: CD8+ T cells from PBMCs. This TCR was recovered from a human donor with Susac syndrome. The chain links TRBV12-3 or TRBV12-4 to TRBJ2-3; 12 bases are a match to TRBD2. CDR3 nucleotides: TGTGCCAGCAGACTAGCGGGAGGTGAAGCGGATACGCAGTATTTT. Residues: CASRLAGGEADTQYF.